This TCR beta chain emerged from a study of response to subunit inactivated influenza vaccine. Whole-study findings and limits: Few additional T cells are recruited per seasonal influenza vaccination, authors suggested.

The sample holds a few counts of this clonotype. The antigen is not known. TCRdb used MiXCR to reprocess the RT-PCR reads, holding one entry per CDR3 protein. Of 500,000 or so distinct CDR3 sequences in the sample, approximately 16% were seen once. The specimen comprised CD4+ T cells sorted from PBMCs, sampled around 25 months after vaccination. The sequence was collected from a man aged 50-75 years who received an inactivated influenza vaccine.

CDR3 sequence: CASLRSRGEQYF. In DNA, the CDR3 is TGTGCCAGCTTACGGTCGAGGGGCGAGCAGTACTTC. The chain carries TRBV6-2 or TRBV6-3 and TRBJ2-7; D assignment may be TRBD1 or TRBD2 (5 bases each). From germline, CDR1 is MNHEY and CDR2 SVGEGT. The V end was cut by 8 bases, the J end by 6 bases, with 14 bases between. This CDR3 comprises 12 residues.